A single sample gave rise to the 23 T cell receptor beta chains below, sequenced in a study of Graves' ophthalmopathy and Graves' hyperthyroidism. The authors amplified TCR beta CDR3 regions from RNA transcripts. HTBI primers served in a first-round RT-PCR, which a second-round multiplex PCR followed. A single record per CDR3 protein comes from TCRdb applying MiXCR to the multiplex PCR reads. The data show some 250,000 distinct CDR3 sequences, 45% to 55% seen once. The sequenced material came from peripheral blood. These receptors came from an adult man with Graves' ophthalmopathy.

This clonotype showed up just a few times. This chain connects TRBV7-8 to TRBJ1-3; D not certain. V lost 1 base, J lost 4 bases, and 11 bases lay in between. Germline V gene data show CDR1 as SGHVS and CDR2 as FQNEAQ. The CDR3 runs to 15 residues. The CDR3 loop reads CASSLGGLGGNTIYF. CDR3 coding DNA: TGTGCCAGCAGCTTAGGAGGGCTTGGCGGAAACACCATATATTTT.

With respect to this clonotype: With a much larger clone just one base away, this may be a read error. The rearrangement links TRBV29-1 to TRBJ1-1, with D uncertain. Germline values: CDR1 SQVTM, CDR2 ANQGSEA. The CDR3 spans 12 residues. The chain's CDR3 is CSADPLNAEAFF. The CDR3 coding sequence is TGCAGCGCCGACCCGTTGAACGCTGAAGCTTTCTTT.

This clonotype appeared a few times. The rearrangement uses TRBV14 and TRBJ2-5; D call uncertain. CDR3 length: 13 amino acids. Germline V lookup: CDR1 SGHDN, CDR2 FVKESK. Trimming left V 1 base short and J 3 bases short, with 6 bases between. The CDR3 reads CASSQAMEETQYF. CDR3 bases: TGTGCCAGCAGCCAAGCAATGGAAGAGACCCAGTACTTC.

This clonotype was recorded a few times. The rearrangement uses TRBV29-1 and TRBJ1-4; 9 bases are shared with TRBD1. Germline assignment: CDR1 SQVTM and CDR2 ANQGSEA. The CDR3 loop spans 15 amino acids. Unmatched junction bases numbered 9, after V lost 3 bases and J lost 7 bases. CDR3 loop: CSVESGGQGGEKLFF. The CDR3, as DNA: TGCAGCGTTGAGAGCGGGGGACAGGGCGGTGAAAAACTGTTTTTT.

The genes are TRBV19 and TRBJ1-5, with a weak D call TRBD1 (6 bases). The germline V gene has CDR1 LNHDA and CDR2 SQIVND (reference sequence). There are 13 residues in the CDR3. Trimming removed 7 bases at V and 4 bases at J, with 11 bases between. The DNA of the CDR3 is TGTGCCAGTACCCATGGACAGAATCAGCCCCAGCATTTT. Its protein product is CASTHGQNQPQHF. Together with reference TRBV19 and TRBJ1-5, the CDR3 gives the full variable domain: DGGITQSPKYLFRKEGQNVTLSCEQNLNHDAMYWYRQDPGQGLRLIYYSQIVNDFQKGDIAEGYSVSREKKESFPLTVTSAQKNPTAFYLCASTHGQNQPQHFGDGTRLSIL.

This clonotype occurred many times. V gene TRBV15 combines with J gene TRBJ1-5; D is perhaps TRBD1 (5 bases). V shed 1 base and J shed 5 bases, with 15 bases lying between them. This CDR3 is built from 16 residues. Germline loops: CDR1 LNHNV, CDR2 YYDKDF (reference sequence). The DNA of the CDR3 is TGTGCCACCAGCAGAGTGCGGGGACTAAGGGATCAGCCCCAGCATTTT. Translated, it gives CATSRVRGLRDQPQHF.

This clonotype was observed many times. CDR3 sequence reads: CSAVGQGANTGELFF. CDR3 DNA sequence: TGCAGTGCTGTTGGACAGGGAGCGAACACCGGGGAGCTGTTTTTT. The V call is TRBV20-1, the J call TRBJ2-2; TRBD1 aligns across 8 bases. Germline-derived CDR1 and CDR2 are DFQATT and SNEGSKA (reference sequence). The CDR3 length is 15 residues. With 5 bases clipped from V and 0 bases from J, the junction kept 5 bases outside the gene matches.

There are many counts of this clonotype. The chain is built from TRBV20-1 and TRBJ1-5; possible D gene TRBD1, 5 bases. This CDR3 comprises 16 residues. Germline V gene lookup returns CDR1 DFQATT and CDR2 SNEGSKA (reference sequence). Trimming left V 1 base short and J 5 bases short, with 18 bases between. In nucleotides, the CDR3 is TGCAGTGCTAGAGCCATTCGATGGGGGGACCATCAGCCCCAGCATTTT. It specifies CSARAIRWGDHQPQHF.

The CDR3 reads CASSVGGQGAGELFF. Written as DNA, the CDR3 is TGTGCCAGCAGCGTAGGTGGACAGGGGGCCGGGGAGCTGTTTTTT. The chain joins TRBV9 to TRBJ2-2; TRBD1 aligns across 10 bases. Germline values: CDR1 SGDLS, CDR2 YYNGEE. J gave up 6 bases and V 0 bases, and 2 bases lay outside the gene matches. The CDR3 spans 15 residues.

This chain joins TRBV29-1 and TRBJ1-5; the D gene is possibly TRBD1 (6 bases). Germline V gene lookup returns CDR1 SQVTM and CDR2 ANQGSEA. Trimming took off 4 bases at V and 1 base at J, with 8 bases between the two ends. CDR3 length equals 13 residues. CDR3 residues: CSVGQGSNQPQHF. Written as DNA, the CDR3 is TGCAGCGTTGGGCAGGGGAGCAATCAGCCCCAGCATTTT.

The sample holds a few counts of this clonotype. V is TRBV12-3 or TRBV12-4 and J is TRBJ2-6, with D possibly matching TRBD2 (5 bases). CDR3 length: 16 amino acids. V dropped 5 bases and J dropped 4 bases, with 15 bases sitting between them. Written as DNA, the CDR3 is TGTGCCAGCAGTCACCGTGCGTTAGCGGGGGCCAACGTCCTGACTTTC. Encoded protein: CASSHRALAGANVLTF.

The rearrangement links TRBV12-3 or TRBV12-4 to TRBJ2-2, with D unclear. CDR3 size: 14 residues. V was shortened by 4 bases and J by 1 base, with 7 bases between the two germline ends. CDR3: CASSYGENTGELFF. CDR3 sequence (DNA): TGTGCCAGCAGTTATGGCGAGAACACCGGGGAGCTGTTTTTT.

The CDR3 DNA is TGTGCCAGCAGTGACGCGGACAGGGGGCGTCAGCCCCAGCATTTT. Protein: CASSDADRGRQPQHF. This chain joins TRBV6-4 and TRBJ1-5, with 11 bases identical to TRBD1. This CDR3 is 15 amino acids long. In germline, CDR1 is MRHNA, CDR2 SNTAGT. After removal of 2 bases from V and 6 bases from J, the junction contained 3 bases not matched to a gene.

This clonotype came up once. At one boundary the junction diverges from the germline segment, which might be a read error. The chain recombines TRBV9 with TRBJ1-3; D might be TRBD1 (5 bases). The CDR3 extends over 16 amino acids. Germline V gene lookup returns CDR1 SGDLS and CDR2 YYNGEE. This CDR3 is CASSPYTGGTGNTIYF. The CDR3 nucleotides are TGCGCCAGCAGCCCCTATACGGGGGGAACTGGAAACACCATATATTTT.

V gene TRBV12-3 or TRBV12-4 combines with J gene TRBJ2-2; a possible D gene is TRBD2 (6 bases). CDR3 length: 14 residues. Between the trimmed V and J ends, which lost 7 bases and 8 bases, there was a span of 17 bases. Here the CDR3 DNA reads TGTGCCAGCACTACTGGGACTCGACCTGGGGAGCTGTTTTTT. Protein product: CASTTGTRPGELFF.

This clonotype was detected a few times. For the CDR3, the DNA is TGTGCCGGACGGCAGGGAAGGCAAGAGACCCAGTACTTC. It specifies CAGRQGRQETQYF. The V gene is TRBV7-9, the J gene TRBJ2-5, with a possible D match to TRBD1 (5 bases). This CDR3 comprises 13 residues. V was cut by 11 bases and J by 2 bases, with 15 bases left in between. Looked up from germline, CDR1 is SEHNR and CDR2 is FQNEAQ (reference sequence).

At least ten counts were recorded for this clonotype. CDR3 sequence reads: CASSQDYLGELSYEQYF. CDR3 DNA sequence: TGCGCCAGCAGCCAAGATTATTTGGGGGAGTTGTCCTACGAGCAGTACTTC. V is TRBV4-1 and J is TRBJ2-7, with D perhaps TRBD1 or TRBD2 (5 bases each). The germline CDR1 and CDR2 sequences are MGHRA and YSYEKL. V lost 0 bases and J 1 base, leaving 16 bases between the germline ends. This CDR3 has 17 residues.

V and J are TRBV12-3 or TRBV12-4 and TRBJ2-5, with TRBD2 identical over 8 bases. This CDR3 has 14 residues. Trimming took 6 bases from V and 3 from J; bases not matched to a gene: 6. The CDR3 DNA sequence: TGTGCCAGCAGCTTCCGGGGGGGCGAAGAGACCCAGTACTTC. Residues: CASSFRGGEETQYF.

Remarks on this clonotype: The conserved phenylalanine or tryptophan normally closing the CDR3 is absent here, so this likely arose from a read error. It is unclear where the CDR3 begins or ends on the DNA, so no DNA is shown, and the CDR3 is as TCRdb lists it. The V and J genes are TRBV7-9 and TRBJ2-3; the table calls TRBD1, which could not be checked here. The CDR3 is 13 residues long, counting both termini. CDR1 is SEHNR, CDR2 FQNEAQ, per germline (reference sequence). Here the CDR3 reads CASSSSRDRELLG.

Turning to this clonotype: It may be a read error: a sequence one base away is much more abundant. The chain joins TRBV7-2 to TRBJ2-5, with D tentatively TRBD2 (5 bases). Trimming left V 1 base short and J 5 bases short, with 5 bases between. The CDR3 covers 12 residues. Germline V lookup: CDR1 SGHTA, CDR2 FQGNSA. The CDR3 DNA follows: TGTGCCAGCAGCTTAGAGCGGGAGACCCAGTACTTC. Amino acid sequence: CASSLERETQYF.

The chain employs TRBV6-5 and TRBJ2-5; D uncertain. The CDR3 totals 13 residues. The germline V gene encodes CDR1 MNHEY and CDR2 SVGAGI. The ends were cut back, 5 bases at V and 5 bases at J, with 12 bases in the middle. Here the CDR3 reads CASSRSLGETQYF. CDR3 sequence (DNA): TGTGCCAGCAGTCGAAGTCTGGGGGAGACCCAGTACTTC.

This chain joins TRBV15 and TRBJ2-6; D not certain. CDR3 size: 16 residues. Trimming removed 3 bases at V and 2 bases at J, with 11 bases between. Germline CDR1 and CDR2: LNHNV and YYDKDF (reference sequence). DNA of the CDR3: TGTGCCACCAGCAGCTCCGGTACCGCTGGGGCCAACGTCCTGACTTTC. Translating it yields CATSSSGTAGANVLTF.

There are a few counts of this clonotype. The gene calls are TRBV20-1 and TRBJ1-4, with D possibly being TRBD1 (5 bases). V was trimmed by 6 bases and J by 8 bases, leaving 16 bases between them. This CDR3 is 13 amino acids long. Germline V lookup: CDR1 DFQATT, CDR2 SNEGSKA (reference sequence). CDR3 DNA: TGCAGTGCCAAGTTGGGGGGGGAAGAAAAACTGTTTTTT. It encodes CSAKLGGEEKLFF.